A selection of T cell receptor beta chains follows, all from one sample in a study of cytomegalovirus exposure and HLA in healthy donors. The assay was immunoSEQ multiplex PCR, and TCRdb's table has in-frame clones only and misses some. There are roughly 200,000 clones in the sample; approximately 77% occur only once, and roughly 3.1% lies in the top ten. Material for sequencing was PBMCs. Receptors were obtained from a man in his forties in good health and CMV-seropositive. Both conserved end residues are part of each CDR3. The D gene is left open where the match is weak. A row's size may be missing; if present it is once, few, many or a size class.

-	TRBV7-9	TRBD1	TRBJ1-1	CASSSLWTGLLNTEAFF	TGTGCCAGCAGCAGCTTGTGGACAGGGTTATTGAACACTGAAGCTTTCTTT
-	TRBV7-9	-	TRBJ2-5	CASSSTAAQETQYF	TGTGCCAGCAGCTCGACGGCGGCTCAAGAGACCCAGTACTTC
-	TRBV7-6	TRBD1	TRBJ1-5	CASSLGTGPNQPQHF	TGTGCCAGCAGCTTAGGGACAGGCCCCAATCAGCCCCAGCATTTT
few	TRBV6-1	TRBD1	TRBJ2-1	CASSEASDRATYNEQFF	TGTGCCAGCAGTGAAGCTTCGGACAGGGCGACCTACAATGAGCAGTTCTTC
-	TRBV2	TRBD1	TRBJ2-4	CASSDPRDRNIQYF	TGTGCCAGCAGTGACCCCCGGGACAGAAACATTCAGTACTTC
-	TRBV5-6	-	TRBJ2-3	CASSLRGTDTQYF	TGTGCCAGCAGCTTGAGGGGGACAGATACGCAGTATTTT
-	TRBV18	TRBD1	TRBJ2-2	CASSSPGTAYTGELFF	TGTGCCAGCTCATCCCCCGGGACAGCGTACACCGGGGAGCTGTTTTTT
-	TRBV7-8	-	TRBJ2-3	CASSLGVTDTQYF	TGTGCCAGCAGCCTCGGGGTCACAGATACGCAGTATTTT
-	TRBV6-1	-	TRBJ2-7	CASTTGYEQYF	TGTGCCAGCACTACCGGTTACGAGCAGTACTTC
-	TRBV7-9	TRBD1	TRBJ2-3	CASSLGQVTDTQYF	TGTGCCAGCAGCTTGGGACAGGTCACAGATACGCAGTATTTT
once	TRBV7-2	TRBD2	TRBJ2-3	CASSLELAGGPGTQYF	TGTGCCAGCAGCTTAGAACTAGCGGGAGGGCCGGGTACGCAGTATTTT
-	TRBV28	TRBD1	TRBJ1-4	CASSLLTGTREKLFF	TGTGCCAGCAGTTTATTGACAGGGACGCGTGAAAAACTGTTTTTT
-	TRBV6-5	-	TRBJ1-1	CASSYSKRWDTEAFF	TGTGCCAGCAGTTACTCGAAGAGGTGGGACACTGAAGCTTTCTTT
-	TRBV5-8	-	TRBJ1-5	CASSFLPNSNQPQHF	TGTGCCAGCAGCTTTCTTCCTAATAGCAATCAGCCCCAGCATTTT
-	TRBV18	TRBD1	TRBJ1-1	CASSRDRNTEAFF	TGTGCCAGCTCGCGGGACAGGAACACTGAAGCTTTCTTT
-	TRBV7-3	-	TRBJ2-1	CASSLGSPSYNEQFF	TGTGCCAGCAGCTTAGGGAGCCCCTCCTACAATGAGCAGTTCTTC
-	TRBV6-5	TRBD2	TRBJ2-2	CASRIAGAGELFF	TGTGCCAGCAGAATAGCGGGGGCCGGGGAGCTGTTTTTT
-	TRBV7-6	-	TRBJ1-3	CASSLGQSGNTIYF	TGTGCCAGCAGCTTAGGTCAGTCAGGAAACACCATATATTTT
few	TRBV2	-	TRBJ2-5	CASSEGRVVQETQYF	TGTGCCAGCAGTGAGGGCAGGGTGGTTCAAGAGACCCAGTACTTC
-	TRBV28	TRBD1	TRBJ1-2	CASRGQGRGYTF	TGTGCCAGCAGGGGACAGGGCCGTGGCTACACCTTC
-	TRBV6-1	TRBD1	TRBJ2-7	CASRDRVEYEQYF	TGTGCCAGCAGGGACAGGGTAGAGTACGAGCAGTACTTC
-	TRBV6-5	TRBD1	TRBJ2-7	CASSYRGRYEQYF	TGTGCCAGCAGTTACAGGGGGCGATACGAGCAGTACTTC
-	TRBV5-4	TRBD2	TRBJ2-7	CASSLGASGGLSYEQYF	TGTGCCAGCAGCTTGGGGGCTAGCGGGGGGCTCTCCTACGAGCAGTACTTC
once	TRBV2	-	TRBJ2-3	CASSEVRAQYF	TGTGCCAGCAGTGAAGTTCGAGCGCAGTATTTT
-	TRBV25-1	TRBD2	TRBJ2-5	CASRAGGSETQYF	TGTGCCAGCAGAGCGGGGGGATCAGAGACCCAGTACTTC
once	TRBV9	TRBD1	TRBJ1-2	CASSVSQGAGYGYTF	TGTGCCAGCAGCGTATCACAGGGGGCTGGCTATGGCTACACCTTC
-	TRBV30	-	TRBJ2-2	CAWSVQVPVGPGELFF	TGTGCCTGGAGTGTACAGGTCCCCGTGGGTCCCGGGGAGCTGTTTTTT
-	TRBV5-1	TRBD1	TRBJ2-7	CASSPASDRVYEQYF	TGCGCCAGCAGCCCCGCTAGTGACAGGGTCTACGAGCAGTACTTC
-	TRBV5-5	-	TRBJ2-3	CASSPLGGGRNTQYF	TGTGCCAGCAGCCCCTTGGGGGGGGGCCGGAATACGCAGTATTTT
-	TRBV25-1	-	TRBJ1-6	CASSNQGIYNSPLHF	TGTGCCAGCAGTAACCAGGGGATCTATAATTCACCCCTCCACTTT
-	TRBV28	TRBD1	TRBJ2-6	CASSRRDRAFSGANVLTF	TGTGCCAGCAGTAGGCGGGACAGGGCGTTCTCTGGGGCCAACGTCCTGACTTTC
-	TRBV6-1	TRBD1	TRBJ1-1	CASSEAGFWTGEAFF	TGTGCCAGCAGTGAAGCCGGGTTTTGGACAGGGGAAGCTTTCTTT